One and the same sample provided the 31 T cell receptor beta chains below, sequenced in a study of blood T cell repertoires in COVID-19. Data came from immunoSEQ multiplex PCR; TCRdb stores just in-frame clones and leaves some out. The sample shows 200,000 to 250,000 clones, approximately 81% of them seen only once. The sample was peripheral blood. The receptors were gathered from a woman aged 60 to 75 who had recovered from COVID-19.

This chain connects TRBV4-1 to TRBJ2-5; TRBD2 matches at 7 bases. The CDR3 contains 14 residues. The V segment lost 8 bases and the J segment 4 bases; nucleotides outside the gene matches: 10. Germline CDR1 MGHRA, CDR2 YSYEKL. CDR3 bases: TGCGCCAGCGGTAAAGTAGGGAGGGGAGAGACCCAGTACTTC. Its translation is CASGKVGRGETQYF.

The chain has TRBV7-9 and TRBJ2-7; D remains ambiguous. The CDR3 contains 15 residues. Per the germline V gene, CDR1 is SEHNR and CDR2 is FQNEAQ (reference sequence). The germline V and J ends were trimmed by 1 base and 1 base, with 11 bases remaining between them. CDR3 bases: TGTGCCAGCAGCTTAGGGCTACCCGGGTCCTACGAGCAGTACTTC. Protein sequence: CASSLGLPGSYEQYF.

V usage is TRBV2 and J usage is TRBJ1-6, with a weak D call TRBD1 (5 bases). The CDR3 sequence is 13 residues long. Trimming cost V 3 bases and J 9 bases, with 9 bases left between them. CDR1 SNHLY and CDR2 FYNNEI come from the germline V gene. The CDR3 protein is CASSDRAGSPLHF. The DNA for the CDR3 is TGTGCCAGCAGTGACAGGGCAGGTTCACCCCTCCACTTT.

The CDR3 region is CASSSRGADTQYF. As DNA, the CDR3 is TGTGCCAGCAGCTCGCGGGGGGCAGATACGCAGTATTTT. The chain carries TRBV13 and TRBJ2-3, with TRBD2 identical over 8 bases. The CDR3 spans 13 residues. V dropped 4 bases and J dropped 4; count of bases not matched to a gene: 1. Germline assignment: CDR1 PRHDT and CDR2 FYEKMQ (reference sequence).

Written as DNA, the CDR3 is TGTGCCAGCAGCCGGAGCACCGGGGAGCTGTTTTTT. Protein product: CASSRSTGELFF. The J gene is TRBJ2-2, the V gene TRBV7-2; D unresolved. Germline CDR1 and CDR2: SGHTA and FQGNSA. This CDR3 has 12 residues. The V end lost 5 bases, the J end lost 4 bases, and 5 bases lay between the germline ends.

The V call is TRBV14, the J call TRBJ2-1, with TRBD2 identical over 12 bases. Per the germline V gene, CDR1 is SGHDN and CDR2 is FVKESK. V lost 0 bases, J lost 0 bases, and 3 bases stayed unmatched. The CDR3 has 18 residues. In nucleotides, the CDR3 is TGTGCCAGCAGCCAAGATCTAGCGGGGGGGCCCTCCTACAATGAGCAGTTCTTC. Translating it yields CASSQDLAGGPSYNEQFF.

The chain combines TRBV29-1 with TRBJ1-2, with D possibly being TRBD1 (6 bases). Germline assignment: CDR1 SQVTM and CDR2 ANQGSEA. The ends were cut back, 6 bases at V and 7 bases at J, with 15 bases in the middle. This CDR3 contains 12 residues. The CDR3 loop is CSVDGGGAGYTF. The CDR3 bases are TGCAGCGTCGACGGAGGGGGGGCTGGCTACACCTTC.

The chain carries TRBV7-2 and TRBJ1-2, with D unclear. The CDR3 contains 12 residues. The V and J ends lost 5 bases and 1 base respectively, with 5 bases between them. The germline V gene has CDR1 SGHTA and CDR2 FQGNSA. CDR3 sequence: CASSPSNYGYTF. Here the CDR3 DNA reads TGTGCCAGCAGCCCCAGTAACTATGGCTACACCTTC. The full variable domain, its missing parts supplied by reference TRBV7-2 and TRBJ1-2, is GAGVSQSPSNKVTEKGKDVELRCDPISGHTALYWYRQSLGQGLEFLIYFQGNSAPDKSGLPSDRFSAERTGGSVSTLTIQRTQQEDSAVYLCASSPSNYGYTFGSGTRLTVV.

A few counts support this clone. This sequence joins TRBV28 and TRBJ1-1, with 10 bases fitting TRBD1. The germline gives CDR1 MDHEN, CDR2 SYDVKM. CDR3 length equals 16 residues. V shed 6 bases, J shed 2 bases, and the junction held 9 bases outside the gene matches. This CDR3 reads CASSERDRGFNTEAFF. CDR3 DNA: TGTGCCAGCAGCGAAAGGGACAGGGGTTTTAACACTGAAGCTTTCTTT.

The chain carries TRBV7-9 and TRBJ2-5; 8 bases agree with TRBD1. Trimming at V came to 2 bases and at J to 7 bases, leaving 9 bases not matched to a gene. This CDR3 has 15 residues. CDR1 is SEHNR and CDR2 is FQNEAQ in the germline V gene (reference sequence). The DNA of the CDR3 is TGTGCCAGCAGCTTAAGTCCCGAGCAGGGGGCGACCCAGTACTTC. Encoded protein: CASSLSPEQGATQYF.

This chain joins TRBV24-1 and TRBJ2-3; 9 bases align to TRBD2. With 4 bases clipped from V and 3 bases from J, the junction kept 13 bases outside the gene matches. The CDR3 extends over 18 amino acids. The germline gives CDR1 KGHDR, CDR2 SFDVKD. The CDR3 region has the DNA TGTGCCACCAGTGACGCGGCCGGGGCAGCGGGAGGTACAGATACGCAGTATTTT. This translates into CATSDAAGAAGGTDTQYF.

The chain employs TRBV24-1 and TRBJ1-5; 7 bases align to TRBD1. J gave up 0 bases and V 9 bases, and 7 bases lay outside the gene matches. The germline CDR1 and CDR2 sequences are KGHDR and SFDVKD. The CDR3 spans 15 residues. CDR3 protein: CATYPDRRSNQPQHF. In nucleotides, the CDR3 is TGTGCCACCTATCCGGACAGGCGTAGCAATCAGCCCCAGCATTTT.

The CDR3: CASNPGQEVGYTF. The CDR3 DNA reads as TGTGCCAGCAATCCTGGACAGGAGGTCGGCTACACCTTC. The V and J genes are TRBV12-3 or TRBV12-4 and TRBJ1-2; 7 bases match TRBD1. There are 13 residues in the CDR3. J lost 8 bases, V lost 7 bases, and 10 bases had no gene match.

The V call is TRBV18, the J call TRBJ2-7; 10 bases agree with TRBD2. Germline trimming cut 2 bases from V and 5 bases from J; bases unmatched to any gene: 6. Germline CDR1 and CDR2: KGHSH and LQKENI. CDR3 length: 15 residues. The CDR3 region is CASSPSLAGVHEQYF. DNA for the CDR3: TGTGCCAGCTCACCAAGTCTAGCGGGGGTCCACGAGCAGTACTTC. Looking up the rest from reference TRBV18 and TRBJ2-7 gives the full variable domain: NAGVMQNPRHLVRRRGQEARLRCSPMKGHSHVYWYRQLPEEGLKFMVYLQKENIIDESGMPKERFSAEFPKEGPSILRIQQVVRGDSAAYFCASSPSLAGVHEQYFGPGTRLTVT.

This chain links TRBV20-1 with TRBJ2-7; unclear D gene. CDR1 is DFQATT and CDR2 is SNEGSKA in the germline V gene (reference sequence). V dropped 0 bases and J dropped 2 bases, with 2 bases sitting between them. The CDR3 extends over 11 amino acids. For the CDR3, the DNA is TGCAGTGCTAGAGATACCTACGAGCAGTACTTC. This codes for CSARDTYEQYF.

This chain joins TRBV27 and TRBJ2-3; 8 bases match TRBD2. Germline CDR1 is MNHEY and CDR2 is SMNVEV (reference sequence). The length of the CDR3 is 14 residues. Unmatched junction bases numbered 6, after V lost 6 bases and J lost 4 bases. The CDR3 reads CASSIGGGSDTQYF. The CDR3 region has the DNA TGTGCCAGCAGCATCGGGGGGGGCTCAGATACGCAGTATTTT.

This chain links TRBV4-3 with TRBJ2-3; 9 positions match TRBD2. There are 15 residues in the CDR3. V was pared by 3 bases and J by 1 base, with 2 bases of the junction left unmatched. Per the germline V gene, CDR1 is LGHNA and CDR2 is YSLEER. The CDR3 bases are TGCGCCAGCAGCCAGCGGGGGGGCCGCACAGATACGCAGTATTTT. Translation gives CASSQRGGRTDTQYF.

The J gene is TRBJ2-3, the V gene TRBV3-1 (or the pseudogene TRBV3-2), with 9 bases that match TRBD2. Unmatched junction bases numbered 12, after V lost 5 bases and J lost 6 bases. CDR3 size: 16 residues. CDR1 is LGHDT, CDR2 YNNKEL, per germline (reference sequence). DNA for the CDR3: TGTGCCAGCAGCAGACGGGGCGGGGGGGGATTTGATACGCAGTATTTT. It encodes CASSRRGGGGFDTQYF.

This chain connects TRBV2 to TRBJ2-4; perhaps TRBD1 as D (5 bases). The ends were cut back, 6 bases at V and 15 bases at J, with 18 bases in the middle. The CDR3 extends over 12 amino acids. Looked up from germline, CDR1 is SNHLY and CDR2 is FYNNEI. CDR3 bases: TGTGCCAGCAGGACTGACCCGGGCCAGGGGTACTTC. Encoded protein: CASRTDPGQGYF.

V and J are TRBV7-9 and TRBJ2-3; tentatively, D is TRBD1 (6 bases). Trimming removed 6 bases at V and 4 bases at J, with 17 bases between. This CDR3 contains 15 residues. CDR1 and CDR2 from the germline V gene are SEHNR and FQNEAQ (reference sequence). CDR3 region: CASSQGTLLPDTQYF. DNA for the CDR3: TGTGCCAGCAGTCAGGGGACCCTTCTTCCAGATACGCAGTATTTT.

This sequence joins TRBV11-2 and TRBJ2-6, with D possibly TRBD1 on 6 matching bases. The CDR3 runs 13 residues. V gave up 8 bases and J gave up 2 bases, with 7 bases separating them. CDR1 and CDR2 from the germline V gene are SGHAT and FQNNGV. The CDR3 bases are TGTGCCAGCGGGACAACTGGGGCCAACGTCCTGACTTTC. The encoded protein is CASGTTGANVLTF.

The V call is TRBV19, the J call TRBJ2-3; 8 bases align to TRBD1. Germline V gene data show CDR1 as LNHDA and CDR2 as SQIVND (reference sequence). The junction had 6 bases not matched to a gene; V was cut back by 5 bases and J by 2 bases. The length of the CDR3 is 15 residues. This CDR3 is CASSGGRGLTDTQYF. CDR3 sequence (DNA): TGTGCCAGTAGTGGGGGCAGGGGGCTCACAGATACGCAGTATTTT.

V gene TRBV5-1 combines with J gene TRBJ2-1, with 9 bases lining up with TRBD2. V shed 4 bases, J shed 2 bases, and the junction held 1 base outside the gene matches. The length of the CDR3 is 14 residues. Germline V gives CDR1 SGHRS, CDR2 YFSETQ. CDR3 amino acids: CASSGGGAYNEQFF. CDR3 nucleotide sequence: TGCGCCAGCAGCGGCGGGGGGGCCTACAATGAGCAGTTCTTC.

The DNA of the CDR3 is TGTGCCAGCAGCTACCAGGGGGCCGGGGAGCTGTTTTTT. Its translation is CASSYQGAGELFF. The chain uses TRBV5-4 and TRBJ2-2; 7 bases align to TRBD1. With 3 bases clipped from V and 6 bases from J, the junction kept 2 bases outside the gene matches. Germline V gene data show CDR1 as SGHNT and CDR2 as YYREEE (reference sequence). CDR3 length: 13 residues.

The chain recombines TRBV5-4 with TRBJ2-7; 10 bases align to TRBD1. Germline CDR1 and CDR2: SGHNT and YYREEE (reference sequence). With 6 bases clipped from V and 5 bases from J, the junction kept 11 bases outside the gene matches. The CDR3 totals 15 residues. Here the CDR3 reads CASTSDRGLFNEQYF. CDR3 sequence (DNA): TGTGCCAGCACCTCTGACAGGGGGCTCTTCAACGAGCAGTACTTC.

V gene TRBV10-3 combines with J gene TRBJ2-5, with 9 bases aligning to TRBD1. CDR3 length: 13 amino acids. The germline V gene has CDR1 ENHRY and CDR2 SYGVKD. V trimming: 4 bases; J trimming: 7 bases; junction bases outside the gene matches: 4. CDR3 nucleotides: TGTGCCATCAGTGGGGACAGGGAGGGGACCCAGTACTTC. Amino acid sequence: CAISGDREGTQYF.

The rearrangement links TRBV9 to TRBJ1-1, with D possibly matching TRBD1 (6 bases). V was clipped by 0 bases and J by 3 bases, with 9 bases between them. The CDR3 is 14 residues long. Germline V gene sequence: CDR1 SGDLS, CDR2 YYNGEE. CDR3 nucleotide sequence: TGTGCCAGCAGCGTAGGGGGGGGGCACACTGAAGCTTTCTTT. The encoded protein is CASSVGGGHTEAFF.

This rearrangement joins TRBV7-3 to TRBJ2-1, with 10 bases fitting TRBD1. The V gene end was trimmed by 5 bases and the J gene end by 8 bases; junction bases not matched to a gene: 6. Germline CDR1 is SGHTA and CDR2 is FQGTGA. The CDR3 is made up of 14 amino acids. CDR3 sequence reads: CASSPGTGDDEQFF. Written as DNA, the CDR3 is TGTGCCAGCAGCCCCGGGACAGGGGACGATGAGCAGTTCTTC.

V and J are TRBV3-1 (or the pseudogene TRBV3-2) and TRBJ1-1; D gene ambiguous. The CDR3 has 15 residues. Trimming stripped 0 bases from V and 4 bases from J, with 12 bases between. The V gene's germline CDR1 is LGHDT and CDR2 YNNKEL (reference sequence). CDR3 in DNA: TGTGCCAGCAGCCAAGATTGTAGGGCGGGCACTGAAGCTTTCTTT. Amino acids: CASSQDCRAGTEAFF.

Here the CDR3 reads CASKLRDFANYEQYF. The DNA of the CDR3 is TGTGCCAGCAAACTTAGGGACTTCGCTAACTACGAGCAGTACTTC. V usage is TRBV2 and J usage is TRBJ2-7; possible D gene TRBD2, 6 bases. The CDR3 totals 15 residues. V was cut by 7 bases and J by 3 bases, with 19 bases left in between. CDR1 and CDR2 from the germline V gene are SNHLY and FYNNEI.

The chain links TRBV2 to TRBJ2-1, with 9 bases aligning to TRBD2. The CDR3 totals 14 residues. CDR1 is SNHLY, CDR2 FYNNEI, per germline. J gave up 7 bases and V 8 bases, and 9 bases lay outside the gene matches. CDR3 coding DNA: TGTGCCAGCTATTTCTCTCTAGCGGGGAATGAGCAGTTCTTC. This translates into CASYFSLAGNEQFF.